A single TCR beta chain is shown here with its context. What it binds is not known. The sample comes from a study of cytomegalovirus exposure and HLA in healthy donors. The assay was immunoSEQ multiplex PCR, and TCRdb's table has in-frame clones only and misses some. The table shows about 160,000 clones, with 85% to 90% occurring only once. V lost 4 bases to trimming and J lost 2 bases; unmatched junction nucleotides: 12. The length of the CDR3 is 17 residues. Looked up from germline, CDR1 is SGHDT and CDR2 is YYEEEE. Study outcomes and limitations: TCR clusters originating in the first cohort tended to co-occur in the roughly 120 validation repertoires, according to a later analysis. Usually a TCR sequence was rare, but some public TCRs were found in many donors.

The donors were members of the validation cohort, which comprised under 150 subjects and was separate from the first cohort of fewer than 700 subjects. The clonotype originates from a woman aged 30 to 39 in good health and CMV-seronegative. Sequenced: PBMCs. The V call is TRBV5-6, the J call TRBJ1-2; 9 positions agree with TRBD1. CDR3 sequence reads: CASSERDRERENYGYTF. The DNA for the CDR3 is TGTGCCAGCAGCGAAAGGGACAGGGAGAGGGAGAACTATGGCTACACCTTC. Full variable domain (rest looked up from reference TRBV5-6 and TRBJ1-2): DAGVTQSPTHLIKTRGQQVTLRCSPKSGHDTVSWYQQALGQGPQFIFQYYEEEERQRGNFPDRFSGHQFPNYSSELNVNALLLGDSALYLCASSERDRERENYGYTFGSGTRLTVV.